One sample yielded the 31 T cell receptor beta chains listed below, sequenced in a study of T cells in Graves' hyperthyroidism and ophthalmopathy (dated by TCRdb to about 2019). Libraries came from multiplex PCR. The run used an Illumina HiSeq 2000. TCR beta CDR3 regions were amplified from RNA transcripts. A first-round RT-PCR of the TCR CDR3 used the HTBI primer set with the Qiagen OneStep RT-PCR kit. TCRdb's own reprocessing of the public reads used fastp at Q25 and MiXCR and kept productive beta chains. Identical CDR3 protein sequences are pooled into one entry, listed with their most common genes and DNA. Recorded for this sample are approximately 740,000 distinct CDR3 sequences; around 15% of them occurred a single time. About 9.4% of the sample goes to the ten largest clones. Sequencing used blood. These receptors were obtained from a woman between 18 and 29 years old with Graves' hyperthyroidism.

This clonotype was counted at least ten times. The chain carries TRBV2 and TRBJ1-2; D gene ambiguous. The CDR3 loop spans 13 amino acids. V gave up 1 base and J gave up 6 bases, with 9 bases separating them. The germline V gene encodes CDR1 SNHLY and CDR2 FYNNEI. CDR3 region: CASSEDLRDGYTF. Here the CDR3 DNA reads TGTGCCAGCAGTGAAGACCTAAGGGATGGCTACACCTTC.

This clonotype showed up many times. The chain links TRBV20-1 to TRBJ2-1; 7 positions match TRBD2. Losses at the gene ends were 0 bases for V and 2 bases for J; bases not matched to a gene: 7. CDR3 length: 16 amino acids. Germline V gives CDR1 DFQATT, CDR2 SNEGSKA (reference sequence). The CDR3 sequence is CSARDGRSGPYNEQFF. CDR3 DNA: TGCAGTGCTAGAGATGGGCGTAGCGGGCCCTACAATGAGCAGTTCTTC.

This clonotype has ten or more counts. The V and J genes are TRBV5-8 and TRBJ1-6; D not certain. This CDR3 comprises 13 residues. The ends were cut back, 4 bases at V and 6 bases at J, with 8 bases in the middle. Germline V gene lookup returns CDR1 SGHTS and CDR2 YDEGEE. The CDR3 reads CASSMVPNSPLHF. Here the CDR3 DNA reads TGTGCCAGCAGCATGGTTCCTAATTCACCCCTCCACTTT. The full variable domain, with the rest looked up from reference TRBV5-8 and TRBJ1-6, is EAGVTQSPTHLIKTRGQQATLRCSPISGHTSVYWYQQALGLGLQFLLWYDEGEERNRGNFPPRFSGRQFPNYSSELNVNALELEDSALYLCASSMVPNSPLHFGNGTRLTVT.

The rearrangement links TRBV7-2 to TRBJ1-2; maybe TRBD1 (5 bases). Germline-derived CDR1 and CDR2 are SGHTA and FQGNSA. This CDR3 has 16 residues. Trimming removed 2 bases at V and 4 bases at J, with 17 bases between. The CDR3 spells CASSLRDSERFYGYTF. The DNA for the CDR3 is TGTGCCAGCAGCTTAAGGGACTCTGAGAGATTCTATGGCTACACCTTC. The full variable domain, its missing parts supplied by reference TRBV7-2 and TRBJ1-2, is GAGVSQSPSNKVTEKGKDVELRCDPISGHTALYWYRQSLGQGLEFLIYFQGNSAPDKSGLPSDRFSAERTGGSVSTLTIQRTQQEDSAVYLCASSLRDSERFYGYTFGSGTRLTVV.

This clonotype was seen at least ten times. V usage is TRBV28 and J usage is TRBJ1-1; the match to TRBD1 covers 8 bases. From germline, CDR1 is MDHEN and CDR2 SYDVKM. V dropped 3 bases and J dropped 3; count of bases not matched to a gene: 12. The CDR3 length is 17 residues. Written as DNA, the CDR3 is TGTGCCAGCAGTTTCCTCTCAGGGGGCGCCGTCTACACTGAAGCTTTCTTT. Its protein product is CASSFLSGGAVYTEAFF.

In this sample, this clonotype turned up many times. The chain recombines TRBV20-1 with TRBJ2-1; 9 positions match TRBD2. CDR1 and CDR2 from the germline V gene are DFQATT and SNEGSKA (reference sequence). The CDR3 runs 15 residues. V trimming: 4 bases; J trimming: 3 bases; junction bases outside the gene matches: 7. The CDR3 coding sequence is TGCAGTGCTACTACCCTAGCGGGGAACTACAATGAGCAGTTCTTC. Residues: CSATTLAGNYNEQFF.

This clonotype was recorded at least ten times. This chain uses TRBV6-1 with TRBJ2-1, with 9 bases identical to TRBD1. After removal of 5 bases from V and 6 bases from J, the junction contained 8 bases not matched to a gene. The length of the CDR3 is 15 residues. The germline V gene has CDR1 MNHNS and CDR2 SASEGT. CDR3 DNA sequence: TGTGCCAGCAGTAGACAGGGGGGGGTAGGCAATGAGCAGTTCTTC. It yields the protein CASSRQGGVGNEQFF.

This chain joins TRBV6-1 and TRBJ1-6, with 9 bases fitting TRBD1. Per germline, CDR1 MNHNS and CDR2 SASEGT. Unmatched junction bases numbered 11, after V lost 9 bases and J lost 5 bases. The CDR3 runs 16 residues. CDR3 in DNA: TGTGCCAGTATCTTCCTCGGGACAGGGCATAATTCACCCCTCCACTTT. Its protein is CASIFLGTGHNSPLHF.

There are many counts of this clonotype. The chain uses TRBV20-1 and TRBJ1-5, with D unresolved. CDR1 and CDR2 (germline): DFQATT, SNEGSKA (reference sequence). Deletions cut 3 bases from V and 2 bases from J, with 14 bases between. This CDR3 spans 15 amino acids. The CDR3, as DNA: TGCAGTGCTAGTAATCGGGGTGTGGGCAATCAGCCCCAGCATTTT. It yields the protein CSASNRGVGNQPQHF.

The sample holds many counts of this clonotype. This rearrangement joins TRBV20-1 to TRBJ2-1; the match to TRBD2 covers 13 bases. This CDR3 comprises 15 residues. In germline, CDR1 is DFQATT, CDR2 SNEGSKA (reference sequence). The J segment lost 8 bases and the V segment lost 1 base, leaving 5 bases of the junction unmatched. CDR3 protein: CSARGGLAGIDEQFF. The CDR3 nucleotides read TGCAGTGCTAGAGGGGGACTAGCGGGAATAGATGAGCAGTTCTTC.

This clonotype was seen ten or more times. CDR3 region: CASSKGTSGIGNEQFF. For the CDR3, the DNA is TGCGCCAGCAGCAAAGGGACTAGCGGGATCGGCAATGAGCAGTTCTTC. This rearrangement joins TRBV5-1 to TRBJ2-1; 13 nucleotides line up with TRBD2. The junction had 7 bases not matched to a gene; V was cut back by 4 bases and J by 6 bases. This CDR3 has 16 residues. Germline assignment: CDR1 SGHRS and CDR2 YFSETQ.

CDR3 residues: CASSIGLGGVYEQYF. The DNA of the CDR3 is TGTGCCAGTAGTATAGGCCTAGGCGGAGTCTACGAGCAGTACTTC. The chain couples TRBV19 to TRBJ2-7, with D uncertain. Trimming pared 1 base from V and 3 bases from J, leaving 13 bases between. This CDR3 is 15 amino acids long. The germline V gene has CDR1 LNHDA and CDR2 SQIVND (reference sequence).

V is TRBV5-4 and J is TRBJ2-1; 11 positions agree with TRBD1. In germline, CDR1 is SGHNT, CDR2 YYREEE (reference sequence). The CDR3 spans 16 residues. With 4 bases clipped from V and 2 bases from J, the junction kept 5 bases outside the gene matches. The CDR3 region is CASSIGTGGAYNEQFF. CDR3 nucleotide sequence: TGTGCCAGCAGCATCGGGACAGGGGGGGCCTACAATGAGCAGTTCTTC.

This clonotype was seen many times. This sequence joins TRBV5-5 and TRBJ2-3, with a possible D match to TRBD1 (6 bases). V shed 4 bases and J shed 4 bases, with 19 bases lying between them. Germline V gene lookup returns CDR1 SGHKS and CDR2 YYEKEE (reference sequence). The CDR3 consists of 16 residues. The CDR3 region is CASSEGVVGVADTQYF. CDR3 nucleotide sequence: TGTGCCAGCAGCGAGGGGGTTGTTGGGGTTGCAGATACGCAGTATTTT.

This chain links TRBV3-1 with TRBJ2-2, with no clear D. The CDR3 covers 16 residues. Trimming left V 4 bases short and J 3 bases short, with 15 bases between. The germline gives CDR1 LGHDT, CDR2 YNNKEL (reference sequence). The CDR3 sequence: CASSPPEGPDTGELFF. The CDR3 DNA follows: TGTGCCAGCAGCCCCCCGGAAGGACCCGACACCGGGGAGCTGTTTTTT.

This clonotype was detected a few times. The genes are TRBV6-1 and TRBJ1-1; weak D call: TRBD1 (5 bases). V was clipped by 10 bases and J by 5 bases, with 14 bases between them. CDR3 length: 12 amino acids. The germline V gene encodes CDR1 MNHNS and CDR2 SASEGT. As DNA, the CDR3 is TGTGCCATCCGGGGCCTGGGGACTGAAGCTTTCTTT. This gives the protein CAIRGLGTEAFF.

This clonotype was recorded at least ten times. The genes are TRBV2 and TRBJ2-2; no firm D call. Deletions cut 1 base from V and 7 bases from J, with 10 bases between. The CDR3 sequence is 14 residues long. Germline CDR1 and CDR2: SNHLY and FYNNEI. The CDR3 DNA reads TGTGCCAGCAGTGAAGTTAGGGTCGGCGGGGAGCTGTTTTTT. Translating it yields CASSEVRVGGELFF.

This sequence joins TRBV3-1 and TRBJ2-5, with TRBD2 matching over 13 bases. With 1 base clipped from V and 4 bases from J, the junction kept 6 bases outside the gene matches. CDR1 LGHDT and CDR2 YNNKEL come from the germline V gene (reference sequence). CDR3 length: 17 residues. CDR3 nucleotides: TGTGCCAGCAGCCAAGGTGGGACTAGCGGGAAAAGAGAGACCCAGTACTTC. This sequence encodes CASSQGGTSGKRETQYF.

There are a few counts of this clonotype. The junction departs from germline at one end; a sequencing error may be responsible. The gene calls are TRBV12-3 or TRBV12-4 and TRBJ2-6, with D tentatively TRBD1 (5 bases). The CDR3 consists of 17 residues. CDR3 sequence (DNA): TGTGTCAGCAGTTTTGCGCAGGGTGGGTCTGGGGCCAACGTCCTGACTTTC. This codes for CVSSFAQGGSGANVLTF.

This clonotype was counted ten times or more. This chain joins TRBV6-5 and TRBJ2-5; no definite D call. The CDR3 covers 14 residues. Per germline, CDR1 MNHEY and CDR2 SVGAGI. V lost 0 bases, J lost 3 bases, and 8 bases lay in between. The CDR3 coding sequence is TGTGCCAGCAGTTACTCGGGCTCGAAAGAGACCCAGTACTTC. Translation gives CASSYSGSKETQYF.

V and J are TRBV19 and TRBJ2-6; D not certain. Trimming removed 6 bases from V and 11 bases from J, with 17 bases in between. This CDR3 has 14 residues. CDR1 and CDR2 from the germline V gene are LNHDA and SQIVND (reference sequence). Here the CDR3 DNA reads TGTGCCAGTAGCGTAAGGGTTGGGAAGGACGTCCTGACTTTC. Its protein product is CASSVRVGKDVLTF.

The genes are TRBV24-1 and TRBJ2-1; 12 nucleotides agree with TRBD1. With 5 bases clipped from V and 2 bases from J, the junction kept 15 bases outside the gene matches. This CDR3 spans 20 amino acids. Germline values: CDR1 KGHDR, CDR2 SFDVKD. CDR3 sequence (DNA): TGTGCCACCAGTGGCGGATGGGGACAGGGGGCCCATGGAGCCTACAATGAGCAGTTCTTC. Protein: CATSGGWGQGAHGAYNEQFF.

In its sample, this clonotype was seen many times. The rearrangement uses TRBV20-1 and TRBJ2-2; D unclear. Trimming shortened V by 4 bases and J by 7 bases, and 7 bases separated the two germline ends. The CDR3 is made up of 11 amino acids. CDR1 is DFQATT, CDR2 SNEGSKA, per germline (reference sequence). CDR3 bases: TGCAGTGCTATAGAGGACGGGGAGCTGTTTTTT. Translated: CSAIEDGELFF.

In this sample, this clonotype turned up many times. V gene TRBV28 combines with J gene TRBJ2-4; D is unclear. This CDR3 has 13 amino acids. In germline, CDR1 is MDHEN, CDR2 SYDVKM. V shed 8 bases and J shed 0 bases, with 8 bases lying between them. The CDR3 coding sequence is TGTGCCAGCTCGAATATAGCCAAAAACATTCAGTACTTC. Translation: CASSNIAKNIQYF. Based on the CDR3 plus reference TRBV28 and TRBJ2-4, the full variable domain is DVKVTQSSRYLVKRTGEKVFLECVQDMDHENMFWYRQDPGLGLRLIYFSYDVKMKEKGDIPEGYSVSREKKERFSLILESASTNQTSMYLCASSNIAKNIQYFGAGTRLSVL.

There are a few counts of this clonotype. The rearrangement uses TRBV18 and TRBJ2-7; 14 bases fit TRBD2. This CDR3 has 16 residues. The V gene end was trimmed by 3 bases and the J gene end by 6 bases; junction bases not matched to a gene: 7. Germline assignment: CDR1 KGHSH and CDR2 LQKENI. CDR3 sequence: CASSPRLAGGPSEQYF. The CDR3 DNA is TGTGCCAGCTCACCCCGACTAGCGGGAGGGCCTAGCGAGCAGTACTTC. The full variable domain, with the rest looked up from reference TRBV18 and TRBJ2-7, is NAGVMQNPRHLVRRRGQEARLRCSPMKGHSHVYWYRQLPEEGLKFMVYLQKENIIDESGMPKERFSAEFPKEGPSILRIQQVVRGDSAAYFCASSPRLAGGPSEQYFGPGTRLTVT.

This clonotype was seen ten or more times. CDR3 sequence reads: CAWIRGTGELFF. The DNA of the CDR3 is TGTGCCTGGATCCGGGGAACCGGGGAGCTGTTTTTT. The gene calls are TRBV30 and TRBJ2-2, with TRBD2 as a possible D gene (5 bases). Looked up from germline, CDR1 is GTSNPN and CDR2 is SVGIG (reference sequence). Trimming cost V 4 bases and J 5 bases, with 8 bases left between them. The CDR3 consists of 12 residues.

This clonotype showed up many times. V and J are TRBV12-3 or TRBV12-4 and TRBJ1-1; the D gene is possibly TRBD1 (6 bases). This CDR3 spans 16 amino acids. V lost 4 bases to trimming and J lost 4 bases, with 19 bases between them. The CDR3 DNA follows: TGTGCCAGCAGTTCAGGACAGAGGGGCATCGGCACTGAAGCTTTCTTT. This translates into CASSSGQRGIGTEAFF.

This clonotype was found a few times. V is TRBV24-1 and J is TRBJ1-5; 10 positions match TRBD1. CDR3 length: 16 residues. Germline V CDR1 and CDR2: KGHDR, SFDVKD. Trimming took 3 bases from V and 2 from J; bases not matched to a gene: 3. This CDR3 reads CATSDTGTGGNQPQHF. CDR3 coding DNA: TGTGCCACCAGTGATACGGGGACAGGGGGCAATCAGCCCCAGCATTTT.

This clonotype occurred many times. The chain has TRBV20-1 and TRBJ2-1; the D is unclear. The CDR3 length is 10 residues. V gave up 5 bases and J gave up 9 bases, with 8 bases separating them. Germline V gene data show CDR1 as DFQATT and CDR2 as SNEGSKA (reference sequence). The CDR3 bases are TGCAGTGCTCTGAAGCGTGAGCAGTTCTTC. It codes for CSALKREQFF.

CDR3 coding DNA: TGCGCCAGCAGCCAAGTAGGAGGGAGGGCAGGCAAAAACATTCAGTACTTC. Translation gives CASSQVGGRAGKNIQYF. V and J are TRBV4-3 and TRBJ2-4; TRBD2 matches at 7 bases. Germline V lookup: CDR1 LGHNA, CDR2 YSLEER. The CDR3 contains 17 residues. With V trimmed by 1 base and J by 3 bases, 9 bases remained unmatched.

V gene TRBV6-1 combines with J gene TRBJ2-2; the D gene could be TRBD1 or TRBD2 (6 bases each). Trimming shortened V by 2 bases and J by 4 bases, and 14 bases separated the two germline ends. The CDR3 extends over 16 amino acids. Germline values: CDR1 MNHNS, CDR2 SASEGT. CDR3 in amino acids: CASSEMGGAGTGELFF. In DNA form, the CDR3 reads TGTGCCAGCAGTGAAATGGGGGGCGCGGGCACCGGGGAGCTGTTTTTT.